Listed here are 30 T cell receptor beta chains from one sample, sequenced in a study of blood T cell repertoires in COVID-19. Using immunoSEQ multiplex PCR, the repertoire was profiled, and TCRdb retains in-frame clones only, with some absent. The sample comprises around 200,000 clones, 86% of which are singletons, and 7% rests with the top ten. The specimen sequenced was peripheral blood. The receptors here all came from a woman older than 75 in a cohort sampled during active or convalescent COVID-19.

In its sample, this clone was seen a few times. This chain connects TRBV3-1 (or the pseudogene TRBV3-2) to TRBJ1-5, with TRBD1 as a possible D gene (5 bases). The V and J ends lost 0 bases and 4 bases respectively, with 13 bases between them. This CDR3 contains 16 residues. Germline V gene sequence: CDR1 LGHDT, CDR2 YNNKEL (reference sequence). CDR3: CASSQDSGGGNQPQHF. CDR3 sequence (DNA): TGTGCCAGCAGCCAAGATTCGGGGGGAGGGAATCAGCCCCAGCATTTT.

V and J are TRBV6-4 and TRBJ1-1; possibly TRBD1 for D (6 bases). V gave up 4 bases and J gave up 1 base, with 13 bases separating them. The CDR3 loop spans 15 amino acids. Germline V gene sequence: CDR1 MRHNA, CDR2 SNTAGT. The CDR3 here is CASSASGHANTEAFF. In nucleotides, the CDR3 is TGTGCCAGCAGTGCCTCGGGACACGCGAACACTGAAGCTTTCTTT.

The CDR3 sequence: CASSENSGHHSGNTIYF. CDR3 nucleotide sequence: TGTGCCAGCAGCGAGAACTCGGGACATCACTCTGGAAACACCATATATTTT. This sequence joins TRBV9 and TRBJ1-3; D may be TRBD1 (6 bases). Germline CDR1 is SGDLS and CDR2 is YYNGEE. Trimming left V 3 bases short and J 0 bases short, with 16 bases between. The CDR3 totals 17 residues.

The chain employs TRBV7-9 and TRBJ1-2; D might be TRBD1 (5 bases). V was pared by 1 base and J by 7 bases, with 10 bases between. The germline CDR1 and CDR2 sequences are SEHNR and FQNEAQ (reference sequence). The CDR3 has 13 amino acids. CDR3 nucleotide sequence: TGTGCCAGCAGCTTAGGACAGTCTTCTGGCTACACCTTC. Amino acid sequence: CASSLGQSSGYTF. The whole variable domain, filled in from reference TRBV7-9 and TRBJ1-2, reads DTGVSQNPRHKITKRGQNVTFRCDPISEHNRLYWYRQTLGQGPEFLTYFQNEAQLEKSRLLSDRFSAERPKGSFSTLEIQRTEQGDSAMYLCASSLGQSSGYTFGSGTRLTVV.

CDR3 amino acids: CASTKGDRGLDTQYF. In nucleotides, the CDR3 is TGTGCCAGCACTAAGGGGGACAGGGGGCTGGATACGCAGTATTTT. This chain joins TRBV9 and TRBJ2-3; the match to TRBD1 covers 12 bases. Germline V lookup: CDR1 SGDLS, CDR2 YYNGEE. J was trimmed by 6 bases and V by 6 bases; bases with no gene match: 8. The CDR3 is made up of 15 amino acids.

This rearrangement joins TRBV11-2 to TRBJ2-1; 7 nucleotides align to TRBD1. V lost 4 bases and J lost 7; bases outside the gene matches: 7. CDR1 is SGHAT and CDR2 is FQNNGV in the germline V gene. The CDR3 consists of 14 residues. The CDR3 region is CASSSTGQRNEQFF. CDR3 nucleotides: TGTGCCAGCAGCTCAACGGGACAGAGGAATGAGCAGTTCTTC. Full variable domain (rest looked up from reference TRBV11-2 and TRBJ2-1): EAGVAQSPRYKIIEKRQSVAFWCNPISGHATLYWYQQILGQGPKLLIQFQNNGVVDDSQLPKDRFSAERLKGVDSTLKIQPAKLEDSAVYLCASSSTGQRNEQFFGPGTRLTVL.

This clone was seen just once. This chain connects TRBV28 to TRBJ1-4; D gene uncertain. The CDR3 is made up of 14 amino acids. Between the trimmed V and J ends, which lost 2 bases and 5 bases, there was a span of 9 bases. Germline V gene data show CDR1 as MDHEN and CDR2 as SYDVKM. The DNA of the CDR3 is TGTGCCAGCAGTTTAGGAGGATGGAATGAAAAACTGTTTTTT. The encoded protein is CASSLGGWNEKLFF.

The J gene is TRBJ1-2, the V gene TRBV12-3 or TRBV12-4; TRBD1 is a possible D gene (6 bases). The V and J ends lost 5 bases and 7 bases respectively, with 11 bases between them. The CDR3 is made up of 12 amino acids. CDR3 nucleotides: TGTGCCAGCAGTGAGGGGGGGTCTGGCTACACCTTC. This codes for CASSEGGSGYTF.

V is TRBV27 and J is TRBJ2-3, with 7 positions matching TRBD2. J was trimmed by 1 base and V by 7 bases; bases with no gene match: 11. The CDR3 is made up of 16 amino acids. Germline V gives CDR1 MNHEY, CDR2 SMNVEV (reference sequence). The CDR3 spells CASIRNPGGGTDTQYF. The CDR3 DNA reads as TGTGCCAGCATCAGAAACCCTGGGGGGGGCACAGATACGCAGTATTTT.

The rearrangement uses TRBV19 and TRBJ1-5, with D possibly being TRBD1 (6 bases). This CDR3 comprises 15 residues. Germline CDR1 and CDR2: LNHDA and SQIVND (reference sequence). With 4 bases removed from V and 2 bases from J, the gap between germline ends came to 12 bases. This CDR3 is CASSTRTDRNQPQHF. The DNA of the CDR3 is TGTGCCAGTAGTACCCGGACAGACCGCAATCAGCCCCAGCATTTT.

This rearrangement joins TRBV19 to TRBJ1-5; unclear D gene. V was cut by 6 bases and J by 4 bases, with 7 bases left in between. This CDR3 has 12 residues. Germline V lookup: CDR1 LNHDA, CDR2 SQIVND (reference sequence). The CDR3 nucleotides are TGTGCCAGTAGCGCGGGGAATCAGCCCCAGCATTTT. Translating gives CASSAGNQPQHF.

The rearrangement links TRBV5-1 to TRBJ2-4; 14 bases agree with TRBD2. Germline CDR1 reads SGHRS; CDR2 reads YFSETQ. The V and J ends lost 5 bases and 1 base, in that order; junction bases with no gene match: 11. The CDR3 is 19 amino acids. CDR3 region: CASSLQGTSGSSAKNIQYF. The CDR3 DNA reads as TGCGCCAGCAGTCTCCAGGGGACTAGCGGGAGCTCCGCCAAAAACATTCAGTACTTC.

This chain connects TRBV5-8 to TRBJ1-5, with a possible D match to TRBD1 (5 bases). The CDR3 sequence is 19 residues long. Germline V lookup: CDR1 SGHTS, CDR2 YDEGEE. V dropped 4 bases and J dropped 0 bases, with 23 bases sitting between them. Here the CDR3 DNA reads TGTGCCAGCAGCCGCGAAAAACCAGGGTGGGACTATAGCAATCAGCCCCAGCATTTT. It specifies CASSREKPGWDYSNQPQHF.

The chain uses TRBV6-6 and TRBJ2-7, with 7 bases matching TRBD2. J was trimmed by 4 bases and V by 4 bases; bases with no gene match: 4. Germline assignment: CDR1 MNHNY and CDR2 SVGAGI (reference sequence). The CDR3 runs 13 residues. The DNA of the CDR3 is TGTGCCAGCAGTTCGCAGGGAGGGTACGAGCAGTACGTC. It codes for CASSSQGGYEQYV.

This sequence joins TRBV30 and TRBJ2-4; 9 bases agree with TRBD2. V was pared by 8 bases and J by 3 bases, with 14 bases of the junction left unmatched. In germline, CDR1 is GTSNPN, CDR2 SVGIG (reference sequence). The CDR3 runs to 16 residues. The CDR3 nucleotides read TGTGCCGGGACGTCGGCGGGGGGGGGAATCAAAAACATTCAGTACTTC. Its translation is CAGTSAGGGIKNIQYF.

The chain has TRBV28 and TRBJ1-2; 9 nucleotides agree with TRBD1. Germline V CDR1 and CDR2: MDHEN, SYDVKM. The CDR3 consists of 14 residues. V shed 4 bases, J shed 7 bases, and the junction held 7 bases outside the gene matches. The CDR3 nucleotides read TGTGCCAGCAGTTCGGGGACAGGGATGGGTGGCTACACCTTC. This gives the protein CASSSGTGMGGYTF.

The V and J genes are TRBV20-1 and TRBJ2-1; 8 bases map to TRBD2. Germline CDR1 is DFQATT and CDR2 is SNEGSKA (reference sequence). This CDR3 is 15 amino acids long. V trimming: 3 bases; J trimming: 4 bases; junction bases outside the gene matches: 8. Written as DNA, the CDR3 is TGCAGTGCTAGTGCCCTTACGGGGGGGTACAATGAGCAGTTCTTC. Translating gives CSASALTGGYNEQFF.

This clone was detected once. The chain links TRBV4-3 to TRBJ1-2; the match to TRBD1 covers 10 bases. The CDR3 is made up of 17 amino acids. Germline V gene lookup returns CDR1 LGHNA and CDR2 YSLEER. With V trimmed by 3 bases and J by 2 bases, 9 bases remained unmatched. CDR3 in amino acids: CASSQRTGGLVNYGYTF. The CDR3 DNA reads TGCGCCAGCAGCCAGCGGACAGGGGGACTGGTAAACTATGGCTACACCTTC.

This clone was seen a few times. The chain's CDR3 is CASTPRASEQFF. DNA of the CDR3: TGTGCCAGCACCCCCAGGGCAAGTGAGCAGTTCTTC. The chain combines TRBV2 with TRBJ2-1, with TRBD1 as a possible D gene (5 bases). The CDR3 extends over 12 amino acids. Trimming shortened V by 7 bases and J by 9 bases, and 13 bases separated the two germline ends. The germline CDR1 and CDR2 sequences are SNHLY and FYNNEI.

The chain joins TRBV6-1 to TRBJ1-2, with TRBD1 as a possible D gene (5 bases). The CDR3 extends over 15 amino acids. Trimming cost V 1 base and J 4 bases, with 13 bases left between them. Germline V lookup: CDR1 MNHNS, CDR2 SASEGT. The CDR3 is CASSEVSTVSYGYTF. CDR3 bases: TGTGCCAGCAGTGAAGTCTCGACAGTTTCCTATGGCTACACCTTC.

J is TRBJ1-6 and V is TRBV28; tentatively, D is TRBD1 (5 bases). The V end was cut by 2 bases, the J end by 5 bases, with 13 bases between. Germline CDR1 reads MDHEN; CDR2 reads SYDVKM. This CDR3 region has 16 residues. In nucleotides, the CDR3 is TGTGCCAGCAGTTTAAGGGGATTCCCAGATAATTCACCCCTCCACTTT. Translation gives CASSLRGFPDNSPLHF.

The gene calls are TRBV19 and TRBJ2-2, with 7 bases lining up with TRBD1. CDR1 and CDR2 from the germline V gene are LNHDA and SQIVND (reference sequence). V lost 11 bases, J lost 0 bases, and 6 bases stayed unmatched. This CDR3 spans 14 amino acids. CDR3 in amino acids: CAATGTANTGELFF. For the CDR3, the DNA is TGTGCCGCAACCGGGACAGCGAACACCGGGGAGCTGTTTTTT.

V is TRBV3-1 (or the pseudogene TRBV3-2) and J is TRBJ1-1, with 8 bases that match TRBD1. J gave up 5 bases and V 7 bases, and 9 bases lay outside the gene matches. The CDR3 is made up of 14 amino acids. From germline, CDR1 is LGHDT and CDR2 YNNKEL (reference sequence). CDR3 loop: CASTPTGGRTEAFF. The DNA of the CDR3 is TGTGCCAGCACCCCTACAGGGGGGAGGACTGAAGCTTTCTTT.

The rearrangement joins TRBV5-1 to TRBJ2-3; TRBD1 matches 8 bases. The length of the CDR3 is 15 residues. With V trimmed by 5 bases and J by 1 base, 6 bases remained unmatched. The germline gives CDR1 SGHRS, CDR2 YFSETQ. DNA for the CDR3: TGCGCCAGCAGTTCGACAGGGGACCGCACAGATACGCAGTATTTT. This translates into CASSSTGDRTDTQYF. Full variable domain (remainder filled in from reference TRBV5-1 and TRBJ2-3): KAGVTQTPRYLIKTRGQQVTLSCSPISGHRSVSWYQQTPGQGLQFLFEYFSETQRNKGNFPGRFSGRQFSNSRSEMNVSTLELGDSALYLCASSSTGDRTDTQYFGPGTRLTVL.

CDR3 coding DNA: TGTGCCAGCAGCCAAGTAAGGGGGTCCTATGGCTACACCTTC. Translation: CASSQVRGSYGYTF. The chain employs TRBV3-1 (or the pseudogene TRBV3-2) and TRBJ1-2, with a tentative D call TRBD1 (6 bases). Trimming removed 1 base from V and 4 bases from J, with 10 bases in between. Germline CDR1 reads LGHDT; CDR2 reads YNNKEL (reference sequence). The CDR3 has 14 residues.

The CDR3 nucleotides read TGCGCCAGCAGTGAGAACGGTCGCCCCGAAGCTTTCTTT. This sequence encodes CASSENGRPEAFF. V usage is TRBV10-1 and J usage is TRBJ1-1, with D uncertain. The V end was cut by 2 bases, the J end by 8 bases, with 12 bases between. This CDR3 has 13 residues. Germline CDR1 and CDR2: WNHNN and SYGVQD (reference sequence).

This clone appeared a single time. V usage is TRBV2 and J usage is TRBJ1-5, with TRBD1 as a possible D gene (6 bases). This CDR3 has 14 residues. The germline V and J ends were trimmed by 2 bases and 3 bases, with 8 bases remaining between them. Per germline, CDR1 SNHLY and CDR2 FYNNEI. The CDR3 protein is CASSEHRDNQPQHF. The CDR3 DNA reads TGTGCCAGCAGTGAACACAGGGACAATCAGCCCCAGCATTTT.

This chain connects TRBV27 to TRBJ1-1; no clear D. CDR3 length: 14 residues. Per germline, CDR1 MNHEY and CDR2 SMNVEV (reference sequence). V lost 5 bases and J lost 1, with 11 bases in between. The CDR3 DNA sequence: TGTGCCAGCAGTACTATATACTCGAACACTGAAGCTTTCTTT. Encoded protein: CASSTIYSNTEAFF.

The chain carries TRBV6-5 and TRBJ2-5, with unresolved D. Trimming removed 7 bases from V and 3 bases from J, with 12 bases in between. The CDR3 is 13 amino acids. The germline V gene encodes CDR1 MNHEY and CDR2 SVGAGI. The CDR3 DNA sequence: TGTGCCAGCACCCAGATATTCGAAGAGACCCAGTACTTC. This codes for CASTQIFEETQYF.

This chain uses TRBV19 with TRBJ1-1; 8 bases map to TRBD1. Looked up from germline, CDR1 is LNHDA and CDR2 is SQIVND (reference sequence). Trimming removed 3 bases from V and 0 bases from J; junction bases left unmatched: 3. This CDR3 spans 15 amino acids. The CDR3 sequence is CASSIRGQVNTEAFF. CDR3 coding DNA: TGTGCCAGTAGTATTAGGGGACAGGTGAACACTGAAGCTTTCTTT.